This T cell receptor (beta chain) was captured in a study of shared clonotypes between healthy human individuals. Authors' processing steps: ImmunoSEQ only sent back junction sequences with no quality scores, so filtering was done differently. Repertoires were generated with immunoSEQ multiplex PCR, while TCRdb's copy carries only in-frame clones and drops some. V and J calls and clone size follow that table, whereas D and trimming were derived from the DNA. The data hold about 2.2 million clones, with 93% observed a single time. Naive CD8 cells, CD45RO-negative and positively selected for CCR7, excluded terminally differentiated effector memory CD45RA+ cells. The CDR3 loop spans 15 amino acids. Germline lookup yields CDR1 MDHEN and CDR2 SYDVKM.

Sequencing was done on a sample of naive CD8+ T cells from PBMCs. This chain connects TRBV28 to TRBJ2-5, with 9 bases fitting TRBD2. The better agreement between TRBJ2-7 and the DNA end casts doubt on the J call. This sequence originates from a man aged 18 to 30 in good health. Some clones in this sample may be carry-over from other donors' samples. CDR3 residues: CASSLGPSGMYEQYF. The CDR3 DNA sequence: TGTGCCAGCAGTTTAGGGCCTAGCGGGATGTACGAGCAGTACTTC.